This is a list of T cell receptor beta chains from one sample in a study of identical twins. TCRdb re-derived calls from the 5' RACE reads in MiXCR, one entry per CDR3 protein. The sample comprises hundreds of thousands of distinct CDR3 sequences, roughly 18% of which are singletons, and around 13% rests with the top ten. The same data also contributed to another study, on T cells expressing NK-cell markers.

The sequencing input was PBMCs. Source of these receptors: a woman between 18 and 29 years old in good health. Both conserved end residues are part of each CDR3.

>TRBV18|TRBJ1-1
CASSPPSGELNTEAFF
>TRBV7-9|TRBJ2-4
CASSSPAGGKNIQYF
>TRBV5-1|TRBJ2-1
CASSMDTSSYNEQFF
>TRBV7-2|TRBJ2-5
CASSLAHTSSGETQYF
>TRBV5-6|TRBJ2-3
CASSLFWASTDTQYF
>TRBV5-1|TRBJ2-7
CASSGKTGVGEQYF
>TRBV3-1|TRBJ2-5
CASSQGQGTQETQYF
>TRBV5-1|TRBJ2-7
CASSLGTANYEQYF
>TRBV6-6|TRBJ1-1
CASSNTGEAFF
>TRBV12-3/TRBV12-4|TRBJ1-5
CASSFRTGGGQPQHF
>TRBV6-2/TRBV6-3|TRBJ2-1
CATNPGAFSYNEQFF
>TRBV6-2/TRBV6-3|TRBJ2-5
CASSSLGLRETQYF
>TRBV7-3|TRBJ2-3
CASSLNSGGDTQYF
>TRBV7-9|TRBJ2-2
CARAGASNTGELFF
>TRBV20-1|TRBJ1-5
CSASGTGDHQPQHF
>TRBV7-9|TRBJ2-7
CASSLDGRGYEQYF
>TRBV6-6|TRBJ1-2
CASIKAYAGYTF
>TRBV4-3|TRBJ2-2
CASSQAPLAGRLTGELFF
>TRBV6-6|TRBJ2-2
CAGRVGYTGELFF
>TRBV7-3|TRBJ2-2
CASSQTGVATGELFF
>TRBV12-3/TRBV12-4|TRBJ2-1
CASSSWRERAGDEQFF
>TRBV7-9|TRBJ2-2
CASSPGLAGAVGELFF
>TRBV6-5|TRBJ2-2
CASSYFLPGQGNTGELFF
>TRBV27|TRBJ2-7
CASSLGTGAFEQYF
>TRBV20-1|TRBJ2-1
CSARDQRTYNEQFF
>TRBV27|TRBJ2-7
CASREPGTGSYEQYF
>TRBV20-1|TRBJ2-1
CSAGTGSYNEQFF
>TRBV4-3|TRBJ2-7
CASSQDSSGSTYEQYF